These 21 T cell receptor beta chains were sequenced from one sample in a study of long-term antiretroviral therapy in people with HIV. A v3.0 immunoSEQ assay was performed at survey level. Sequenced by immunoSEQ multiplex PCR; TCRdb stores in-frame clones only, minus some. The repertoire consists of some 22,000 clones, with 85% occurring once and the leading ten covering 12%. The sample in question was unsorted PBMCs, obtained 1.6 years after starting antiretroviral therapy. Receptors were obtained from a man between 35 and 55 years old with HIV.

The CDR3 nucleotides read TGTGCCAGCTCACAGCCAGGGGACTCTGGAAACACCATATATTTT. Its protein product is CASSQPGDSGNTIYF. This chain connects TRBV18 to TRBJ1-3; TRBD1 might be the D (6 bases). This CDR3 spans 15 amino acids. Germline CDR1 and CDR2: KGHSH and LQKENI. V was cut by 4 bases and J by 0 bases, with 10 bases left in between.

This sequence joins TRBV6-5 and TRBJ1-2; D is perhaps TRBD1 (5 bases). CDR1 MNHEY and CDR2 SVGAGI come from the germline V gene. This CDR3 region has 13 residues. Deletions cut 6 bases from V and 2 bases from J, with 10 bases between. The CDR3 region is CASSQGGNYGYTF. The CDR3 nucleotides read TGTGCCAGCAGCCAGGGTGGGAACTATGGCTACACCTTC.

V and J are TRBV4-1 and TRBJ1-2, with D tentatively TRBD1 (6 bases). The CDR3 contains 15 residues. Trimming stripped 0 bases from V and 2 bases from J, with 10 bases between. CDR1 and CDR2 (germline): MGHRA, YSYEKL. CDR3 nucleotide sequence: TGCGCCAGCAGCCAAGATCCGACAGGAAACTATGGCTACACCTTC. Amino acid sequence: CASSQDPTGNYGYTF.

The CDR3 region is CASSIDLGNYGYTF. CDR3 DNA: TGTGCCAGTAGTATAGACTTAGGAAATTATGGCTACACCTTC. This chain links TRBV19 with TRBJ1-2; D not resolved. Trimming left V 0 bases short and J 5 bases short, with 10 bases between. Looked up from germline, CDR1 is LNHDA and CDR2 is SQIVND (reference sequence). This CDR3 is built from 14 residues.

The chain combines TRBV6-5 with TRBJ2-1; D is perhaps TRBD1 (6 bases). V was shortened by 2 bases and J by 3 bases, with 14 bases between the two germline ends. CDR1 and CDR2 (germline): MNHEY, SVGAGI. The CDR3 covers 16 residues. CDR3 sequence reads: CASSYTYRVGYNEQFF. The DNA for the CDR3 is TGTGCCAGCAGTTACACCTACAGGGTTGGCTACAATGAGCAGTTCTTC.

The chain has TRBV7-9 and TRBJ1-2; no clear D gene. Germline lookup yields CDR1 SEHNR and CDR2 FQNEAQ (reference sequence). The CDR3 spans 15 residues. The ends were cut back, 4 bases at V and 1 base at J, with 13 bases in the middle. This CDR3 is CASSSPGLNNYGYTF. The CDR3, as DNA: TGTGCCAGCAGCTCCCCGGGCCTGAATAACTATGGCTACACCTTC.

The chain recombines TRBV2 with TRBJ1-1; D is undetermined. V was pared by 1 base and J by 0 bases, with 6 bases between. The CDR3 has 14 residues. From germline, CDR1 is SNHLY and CDR2 FYNNEI. The CDR3 DNA follows: TGTGCCAGCAGTGAAGTACCGGTGAACACTGAAGCTTTCTTT. Translation: CASSEVPVNTEAFF.

The chain combines TRBV7-2 with TRBJ1-6; 7 positions agree with TRBD1. The germline gives CDR1 SGHTA, CDR2 FQGNSA. J lost 10 bases, V lost 5 bases, and 14 bases had no gene match. This CDR3 has 16 residues. CDR3 sequence: CASSTTGTVLNSPLHF. CDR3 nucleotide sequence: TGTGCCAGCAGCACAACCGGGACAGTACTTAACTCACCCCTCCACTTT.

The rearrangement joins TRBV6-1 to TRBJ2-6; maybe TRBD1 (5 bases). The V end was cut by 5 bases, the J end by 0 bases, with 8 bases between. The CDR3 is made up of 15 amino acids. Germline loops: CDR1 MNHNS, CDR2 SASEGT. CDR3 in amino acids: CASSPGNSGANVLTF. CDR3 DNA sequence: TGTGCCAGCAGTCCAGGGAACTCTGGGGCCAACGTCCTGACTTTC.

J is TRBJ2-7 and V is TRBV27, with 12 bases matching TRBD1. This CDR3 comprises 19 residues. J was trimmed by 4 bases and V by 2 bases; bases with no gene match: 15. From germline, CDR1 is MNHEY and CDR2 SMNVEV (reference sequence). CDR3 in amino acids: CASSLTGTGGVFWRYEQYF. In DNA form, the CDR3 reads TGTGCCAGCAGTTTAACCGGGACAGGGGGCGTCTTCTGGCGATACGAGCAGTACTTC.

The gene calls are TRBV10-3 and TRBJ2-2, with 7 bases identical to TRBD1. Germline V gene lookup returns CDR1 ENHRY and CDR2 SYGVKD. The trim removed 5 bases at V and 4 bases at J, leaving 10 bases unmatched. This CDR3 region has 16 residues. The CDR3 loop reads CAISNRDRTSTGELFF. Here the CDR3 DNA reads TGTGCCATCAGTAACCGGGACAGAACCTCCACCGGGGAGCTGTTTTTT.

The J gene is TRBJ2-7, the V gene TRBV2; 8 nucleotides match TRBD1. Trimming cost V 6 bases and J 2 bases; bases outside gene matches: 12. CDR1 and CDR2 from the germline V gene are SNHLY and FYNNEI. The CDR3 contains 16 residues. Here the CDR3 reads CASRDPRDRIPYEQYF. Here the CDR3 DNA reads TGTGCCAGCAGGGATCCCCGGGACAGGATACCCTACGAGCAGTACTTC. Full variable domain (rest looked up from reference TRBV2 and TRBJ2-7): EPEVTQTPSHQVTQMGQEVILRCVPISNHLYFYWYRQILGQKVEFLVSFYNNEISEKSEIFDDQFSVERPDGSNFTLKIRSTKLEDSAMYFCASRDPRDRIPYEQYFGPGTRLTVT.

This chain connects TRBV2 to TRBJ1-5; 7 nucleotides line up with TRBD1. J gave up 7 bases and V 5 bases, and 8 bases lay outside the gene matches. Germline CDR1 and CDR2: SNHLY and FYNNEI. This CDR3 comprises 14 residues. CDR3 coding DNA: TGTGCCAGCAGTTTGACAGGGCGAGGGCAGCCCCAGCATTTT. Its translation: CASSLTGRGQPQHF.

V and J are TRBV29-1 and TRBJ2-1; TRBD2 matches 9 bases. The germline V gene encodes CDR1 SQVTM and CDR2 ANQGSEA. The CDR3 is made up of 13 amino acids. J lost 7 bases, V lost 5 bases, and 6 bases had no gene match. Here the CDR3 reads CSVFAAGGNEQFF. CDR3 coding DNA: TGCAGCGTTTTCGCAGCGGGGGGTAATGAGCAGTTCTTC.

The chain is built from TRBV19 and TRBJ1-1; D is unclear. With 5 bases removed from V and 3 bases from J, the gap between germline ends came to 13 bases. CDR3 length: 14 residues. CDR1 is LNHDA and CDR2 is SQIVND in the germline V gene (reference sequence). CDR3 coding DNA: TGTGCCAGTAGTTTTTTAGGTGTCGACACTGAAGCTTTCTTT. It specifies CASSFLGVDTEAFF. The full variable domain, rest sourced from reference TRBV19 and TRBJ1-1, is DGGITQSPKYLFRKEGQNVTLSCEQNLNHDAMYWYRQDPGQGLRLIYYSQIVNDFQKGDIAEGYSVSREKKESFPLTVTSAQKNPTAFYLCASSFLGVDTEAFFGQGTRLTVV.

The chain has TRBV27 and TRBJ1-6, with a weak D call TRBD1 (5 bases). CDR1 MNHEY and CDR2 SMNVEV come from the germline V gene (reference sequence). The CDR3 length is 14 residues. V was pared by 1 base and J by 10 bases, with 11 bases between. The CDR3 nucleotides read TGTGCCAGCAGTTTATTCTTGGGGGTCTCACCCCTCCACTTT. Protein sequence: CASSLFLGVSPLHF.

The CDR3, as DNA: TGTGCCAGCAGCTCCCGGACAGGGGCGGACACCGGGGAGCTGTTTTTT. Encoded protein: CASSSRTGADTGELFF. The V and J genes are TRBV4-2 and TRBJ2-2; 9 positions match TRBD1. With V trimmed by 5 bases and J by 3 bases, 7 bases remained unmatched. The germline gives CDR1 LGHNA, CDR2 YNFKEQ. This CDR3 comprises 16 residues.

The CDR3 DNA reads as TGTGCCAGCAGCTTGACGGACAGGGATCTGAACACTGAAGCTTTCTTT. This codes for CASSLTDRDLNTEAFF. This rearrangement joins TRBV2 to TRBJ1-1; 8 bases match TRBD1. The germline V gene encodes CDR1 SNHLY and CDR2 FYNNEI. CDR3 size: 16 residues. V was pared by 6 bases and J by 0 bases, with 9 bases of the junction left unmatched.

The CDR3 DNA is TGTGCCAGCAGACAGTCTAGCACAGATACGCAGTATTTT. This translates into CASRQSSTDTQYF. The rearrangement links TRBV19 to TRBJ2-3, with D perhaps matching TRBD1 (5 bases). Germline V lookup: CDR1 LNHDA, CDR2 SQIVND (reference sequence). The CDR3 has 13 amino acids. The ends were cut back, 9 bases at V and 0 bases at J, with 10 bases in the middle.

V is TRBV9 and J is TRBJ1-1, with D tentatively TRBD1 (6 bases). The CDR3 has 14 residues. V lost 4 bases and J 6 bases, leaving 16 bases between the germline ends. Looked up from germline, CDR1 is SGDLS and CDR2 is YYNGEE. The CDR3 nucleotides are TGTGCCAGCAGCCCGCGAGGGGGATCGGCTGAAGCTTTCTTT. Its translation is CASSPRGGSAEAFF.

The chain combines TRBV9 with TRBJ1-2; TRBD1 aligns across 9 bases. The V gene end was trimmed by 4 bases and the J gene end by 2 bases; junction bases not matched to a gene: 21. The CDR3 is 20 amino acids. Germline V lookup: CDR1 SGDLS, CDR2 YYNGEE. CDR3 DNA sequence: TGTGCCAGCAGCACCCCCCGGGGAGGGACAGGGAGTTTACCCAACTATGGCTACACCTTC. Amino acid sequence: CASSTPRGGTGSLPNYGYTF.